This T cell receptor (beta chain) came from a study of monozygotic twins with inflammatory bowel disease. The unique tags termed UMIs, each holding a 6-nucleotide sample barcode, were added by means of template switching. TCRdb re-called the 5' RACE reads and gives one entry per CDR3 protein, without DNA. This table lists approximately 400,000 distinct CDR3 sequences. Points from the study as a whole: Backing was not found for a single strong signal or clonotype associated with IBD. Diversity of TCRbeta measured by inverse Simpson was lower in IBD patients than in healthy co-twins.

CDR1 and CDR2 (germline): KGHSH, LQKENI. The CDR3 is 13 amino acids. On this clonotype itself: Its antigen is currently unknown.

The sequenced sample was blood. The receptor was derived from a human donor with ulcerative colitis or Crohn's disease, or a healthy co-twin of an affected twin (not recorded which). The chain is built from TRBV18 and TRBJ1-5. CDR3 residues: CASSPTRDQPQHF.